These T cell receptor beta chains were read from a single sample in a study of cytomegalovirus exposure and HLA in healthy donors. Repertoires were generated with immunoSEQ multiplex PCR, while TCRdb's copy carries only in-frame clones and drops some. Seen here are roughly 100,000 clones, 75% observed once, and the top ten hold 1.3%. Material: PBMCs. Source of these receptors: a man in his forties or fifties in good health and CMV-seronegative. Each CDR3 is given with its conserved first and last residue. The D gene is left open where the match is weak. Clone size is not always given. Where it is, it says once, few, many or a class for expanded clones.

NA,TRBJ1-3,TRBV6-5,NA,CASSYSSTGNTIYF,TGTGCCAGCAGTTACTCGAGTACTGGAAACACCATATATTTT
NA,TRBJ1-6,TRBV4-3,NA,CASSQERGIGSPLHF,TGCGCCAGCAGCCAAGAGCGGGGTATTGGTTCACCCCTCCACTTT
NA,TRBJ2-7,TRBV7-2,NA,CASSFSGDEQYF,TGTGCCAGCAGCTTTAGCGGTGACGAGCAGTACTTC
once,TRBJ1-2,TRBV9,TRBD1,CASSAGQGAGYTF,TGTGCCAGCAGCGCTGGACAGGGGGCCGGCTACACCTTC
NA,TRBJ2-7,TRBV20-1,NA,CSAGSGYEQYF,TGCAGTGCTGGAAGCGGCTACGAGCAGTACTTC
NA,TRBJ1-4,TRBV5-1,TRBD1,CASRAGTGDEKLFF,TGCGCCAGCAGAGCCGGGACAGGGGATGAAAAACTGTTTTTT
once,TRBJ1-1,TRBV7-8,NA,CASSLAGGGNTEAFF,TGTGCCAGCAGCTTAGCCGGTGGCGGTAACACTGAAGCTTTCTTT
NA,TRBJ2-6,TRBV15,NA,CATSSLRQGYGANVLTF,TGTGCCACCAGCAGTCTCCGCCAGGGGTACGGGGCCAACGTCCTGACTTTC
NA,TRBJ1-2,TRBV4-1,NA,CASSQDSYVRGYTF,TGCGCCAGCAGCCAAGACTCCTACGTTCGTGGCTACACCTTC
NA,TRBJ2-7,TRBV5-5,NA,CASSLDRPSYEQYF,TGTGCCAGCAGCCTGGACAGACCCTCCTACGAGCAGTACTTC
NA,TRBJ2-7,TRBV6-5,TRBD2,CASSYLGTSGGYEQYF,TGTGCCAGCAGTTACTTAGGGACTAGCGGAGGCTACGAGCAGTACTTC
NA,TRBJ2-3,TRBV7-3,TRBD2,CASSRLAGGLTDTQYF,TGTGCCAGCAGCAGACTAGCGGGGGGCCTCACAGATACGCAGTATTTT
once,TRBJ2-4,TRBV6-4,TRBD2,CASSDSAGGKNIQYF,TGTGCCAGCAGTGACTCTGCGGGAGGCAAAAACATTCAGTACTTC
NA,TRBJ2-7,TRBV9,TRBD2,CASSASSGDYEQYF,TGTGCCAGCAGCGCCTCTAGCGGGGACTACGAGCAGTACTTC
few,TRBJ1-2,TRBV28,NA,CASSLPTVYGYTF,TGTGCCAGCAGTTTACCGACAGTGTATGGCTACACCTTC
NA,TRBJ1-5,TRBV11-2,NA,CASSLPGSNQPQHF,TGTGCCAGCAGCTTACCAGGGAGCAATCAGCCCCAGCATTTT
NA,TRBJ2-3,TRBV6-5,TRBD2,CASSYGGRTDTQYF,TGTGCCAGCAGTTACGGCGGGAGAACAGATACGCAGTATTTT
NA,TRBJ2-5,TRBV5-1,NA,CASSLGTANQETQYF,TGCGCCAGCAGCTTGGGTACAGCTAACCAAGAGACCCAGTACTTC
NA,TRBJ2-1,TRBV27,TRBD2,CASSLPGTSGPSSYNEQFF,TGTGCCAGCAGCTTGCCGGGGACTAGCGGGCCGAGCTCCTACAATGAGCAGTTCTTC
few,TRBJ2-2,TRBV29-1,TRBD1,CSVQGALGGELFF,TGCAGCGTACAGGGGGCGCTTGGCGGGGAGCTGTTTTTT
few,TRBJ2-7,TRBV6-5,TRBD2,CASRPGGSGRYEQYF,TGTGCCAGCAGACCCGGGGGTAGCGGGAGATACGAGCAGTACTTC
NA,TRBJ1-1,TRBV18,TRBD1,CASSVDRVGTEAFF,TGTGCCAGCTCAGTGGACAGGGTTGGCACTGAAGCTTTCTTT
NA,TRBJ2-7,TRBV5-4,NA,CASSDYSGVHDEQYF,TGTGCCAGCAGTGACTATAGCGGCGTTCACGACGAGCAGTACTTC
NA,TRBJ1-2,TRBV6-5,NA,CASSYSSLAGAGGYTF,TGTGCCAGCAGTTACTCGAGTTTGGCCGGAGCTGGTGGCTACACCTTC
NA,TRBJ2-5,TRBV6-5,NA,CASSYQGWTQYF,TGTGCCAGCAGTTACCAGGGGTGGACCCAGTACTTC
once,TRBJ2-2,TRBV14,TRBD2,CASRGLAANTGELFF,TGTGCCAGCCGTGGACTAGCGGCGAACACCGGGGAGCTGTTTTTT
NA,TRBJ1-3,TRBV5-1,TRBD1,CASSVDDRVSGNTIYF,TGCGCCAGCAGCGTAGATGACAGGGTCTCTGGAAACACCATATATTTT
NA,TRBJ1-1,TRBV5-1,NA,CASSFADTEAFF,TGCGCCAGCAGCTTCGCGGACACTGAAGCTTTCTTT
NA,TRBJ1-5,TRBV19,NA,CASSIGAGPQHF,TGTGCCAGTAGTATAGGGGCGGGGCCCCAGCATTTT
once,TRBJ2-7,TRBV7-9,NA,CASSFGRDYEQYF,TGTGCCAGCAGCTTCGGCAGGGACTACGAGCAGTACTTC
NA,TRBJ1-5,TRBV10-3,NA,CAITTGGMYSNQPQHF,TGTGCCATCACCACAGGAGGGATGTATAGCAATCAGCCCCAGCATTTT
NA,TRBJ1-1,TRBV13,NA,CASSFRGDVNTEAFF,TGTGCCAGCAGCTTCAGGGGAGACGTGAACACTGAAGCTTTCTTT
few,TRBJ2-3,TRBV5-8,NA,CASGARRTDTQYF,TGTGCCAGCGGAGCAAGACGCACAGATACGCAGTATTTT
few,TRBJ2-5,TRBV2,TRBD1,CASRGDRGKETQYF,TGTGCCAGCAGGGGGGACAGGGGAAAAGAGACCCAGTACTTC
NA,TRBJ1-1,TRBV2,NA,CASSERRGNTEAFF,TGTGCCAGCAGTGAACGCAGGGGGAACACTGAAGCTTTCTTT
NA,TRBJ2-2,TRBV30,TRBD2,CAWSVRGSSVGELFF,TGTGCCTGGAGTGTACGCGGGAGTTCTGTCGGGGAGCTGTTTTTT
NA,TRBJ2-7,TRBV7-9,NA,CASSSDRFPYEQYF,TGTGCCAGCAGCTCCGACAGATTTCCCTACGAGCAGTACTTC
few,TRBJ2-1,TRBV28,NA,CATRQTVYNEQFF,TGTGCCACCAGACAGACCGTATACAATGAGCAGTTCTTC
NA,TRBJ2-2,TRBV28,TRBD2,CASRRGGNTGELFF,TGTGCCAGCAGACGGGGGGGTAACACCGGGGAGCTGTTTTTT
NA,TRBJ2-7,TRBV28,NA,CATTSPRGSRYEQYF,TGTGCCACCACCTCACCAAGGGGAAGTCGCTACGAGCAGTACTTC
NA,TRBJ1-1,TRBV4-1,NA,CASSQPAGTWTEAFF,TGCGCCAGCAGCCAGCCCGCGGGGACGTGGACTGAAGCTTTCTTT
NA,TRBJ1-4,TRBV11-2,TRBD1,CASSLDRGGEKLFF,TGTGCCAGCAGCTTGGACAGGGGAGGTGAAAAACTGTTTTTT
NA,TRBJ2-4,TRBV13,NA,CASSLAQGRNIQYF,TGTGCCAGCAGCTTAGCCCAGGGTCGGAACATTCAGTACTTC
NA,TRBJ1-6,TRBV5-1,NA,CASSQGRANNSPLHF,TGCGCCAGCAGCCAGGGCAGGGCCAATAATTCACCCCTCCACTTT
NA,TRBJ1-5,TRBV7-2,NA,CASSPSGSYQPQHF,TGTGCCAGCAGCCCATCAGGGTCCTATCAGCCCCAGCATTTT
NA,TRBJ1-2,TRBV2,TRBD1,CASTGTAYGYTF,TGTGCCAGCACTGGGACAGCCTATGGCTACACCTTC
few,TRBJ2-4,TRBV27,TRBD1,CASSRTDRLTKNIQYF,TGTGCCAGCAGTCGAACGGACAGGCTGACCAAAAACATTCAGTACTTC
NA,TRBJ2-7,TRBV4-2,NA,CASSQVSDYHYEQYF,TGTGCCAGCAGCCAGGTTTCGGACTATCACTACGAGCAGTACTTC
few,TRBJ2-7,TRBV18,TRBD2,CASSPSTPGGEQYF,TGTGCCAGCTCACCCTCGACTCCCGGGGGGGAGCAGTACTTC
NA,TRBJ1-2,TRBV6-4,NA,CARKGPSNYGYTF,TGTGCCAGAAAGGGGCCCTCTAACTATGGCTACACCTTC
NA,TRBJ2-7,TRBV6-6,NA,CASSYEEVSSYEQYF,TGTGCCAGCAGTTACGAGGAGGTTTCCTCCTACGAGCAGTACTTC
once,TRBJ2-7,TRBV30,TRBD2,CAWSVVAGYEQYF,TGTGCCTGGAGTGTGGTAGCGGGTTACGAGCAGTACTTC
NA,TRBJ1-2,TRBV4-1,NA,CASSPRGFGGYTF,TGCGCCAGCAGCCCCAGGGGCTTCGGGGGCTACACCTTC
NA,TRBJ2-2,TRBV19,TRBD1,CASITRRDRDTGELFF,TGTGCCAGTATTACTAGACGGGACAGGGACACCGGGGAGCTGTTTTTT